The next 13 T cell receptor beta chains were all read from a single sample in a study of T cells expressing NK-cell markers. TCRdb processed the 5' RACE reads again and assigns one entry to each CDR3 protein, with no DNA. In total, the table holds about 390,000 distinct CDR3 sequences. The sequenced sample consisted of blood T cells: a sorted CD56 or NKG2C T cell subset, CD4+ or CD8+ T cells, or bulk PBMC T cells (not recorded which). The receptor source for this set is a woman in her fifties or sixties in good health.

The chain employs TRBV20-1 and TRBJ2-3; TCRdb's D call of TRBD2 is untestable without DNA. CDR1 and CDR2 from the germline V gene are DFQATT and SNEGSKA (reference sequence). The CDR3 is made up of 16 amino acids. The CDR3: CSARKLAGGEADTQYF.

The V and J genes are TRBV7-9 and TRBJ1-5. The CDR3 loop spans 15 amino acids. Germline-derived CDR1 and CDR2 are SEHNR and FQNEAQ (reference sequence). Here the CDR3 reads CASSSLTDSNQPQHF.

CDR3 sequence reads: CASSTTRRREETQYF. The chain employs TRBV5-1 and TRBJ2-5; as DNA is missing, the TRBD2 call by TCRdb cannot be tested. Germline-derived CDR1 and CDR2 are SGHRS and YFSETQ. This CDR3 is 15 amino acids long.

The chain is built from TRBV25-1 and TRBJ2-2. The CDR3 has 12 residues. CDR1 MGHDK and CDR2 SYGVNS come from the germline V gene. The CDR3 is CASRVGTRELFF.

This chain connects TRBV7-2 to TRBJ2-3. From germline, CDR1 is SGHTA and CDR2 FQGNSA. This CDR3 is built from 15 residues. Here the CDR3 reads CASSLDLAGTDTQYF. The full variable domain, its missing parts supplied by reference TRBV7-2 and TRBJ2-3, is GAGVSQSPSNKVTEKGKDVELRCDPISGHTALYWYRQSLGQGLEFLIYFQGNSAPDKSGLPSDRFSAERTGGSVSTLTIQRTQQEDSAVYLCASSLDLAGTDTQYFGPGTRLTVL.

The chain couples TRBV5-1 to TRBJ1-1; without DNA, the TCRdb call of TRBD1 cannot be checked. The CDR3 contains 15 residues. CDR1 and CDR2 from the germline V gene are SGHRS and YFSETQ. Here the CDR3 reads CASSLLASGDTEAFF.

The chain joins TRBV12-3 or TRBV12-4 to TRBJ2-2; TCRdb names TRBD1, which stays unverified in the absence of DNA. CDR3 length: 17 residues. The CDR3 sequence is CASSFDWTGVSPEELFF.

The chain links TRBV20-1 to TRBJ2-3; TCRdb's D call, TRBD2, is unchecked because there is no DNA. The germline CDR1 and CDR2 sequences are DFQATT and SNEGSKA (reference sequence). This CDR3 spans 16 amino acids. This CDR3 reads CSARAGLAGFTDTQYF.

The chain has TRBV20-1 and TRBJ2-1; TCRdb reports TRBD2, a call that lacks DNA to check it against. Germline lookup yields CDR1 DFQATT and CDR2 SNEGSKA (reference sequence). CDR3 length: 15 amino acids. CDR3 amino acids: CSARDLSGSSNEQFF.

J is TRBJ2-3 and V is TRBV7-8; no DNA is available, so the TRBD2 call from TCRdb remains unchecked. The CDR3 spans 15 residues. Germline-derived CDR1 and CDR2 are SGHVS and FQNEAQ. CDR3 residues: CASSSGAGGPVTQYF. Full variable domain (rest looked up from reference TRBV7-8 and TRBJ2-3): GAGVSQSPRYKVAKRGQDVALRCDPISGHVSLFWYQQALGQGPEFLTYFQNEAQLDKSGLPSDRFFAERPEGSVSTLKIQRTQQEDSAVYLCASSSGAGGPVTQYFGPGTRLTVL.

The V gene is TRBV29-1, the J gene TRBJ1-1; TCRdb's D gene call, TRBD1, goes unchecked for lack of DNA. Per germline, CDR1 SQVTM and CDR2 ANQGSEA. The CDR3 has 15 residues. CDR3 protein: CSVRTGGGKISEAFF.

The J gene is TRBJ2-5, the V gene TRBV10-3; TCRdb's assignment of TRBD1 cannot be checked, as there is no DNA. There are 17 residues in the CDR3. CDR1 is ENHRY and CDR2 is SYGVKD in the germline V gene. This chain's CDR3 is CAISERRSSLIQETQYF.

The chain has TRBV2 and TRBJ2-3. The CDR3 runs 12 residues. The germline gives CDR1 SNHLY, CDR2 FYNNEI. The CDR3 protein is CATRLATDTQYF.